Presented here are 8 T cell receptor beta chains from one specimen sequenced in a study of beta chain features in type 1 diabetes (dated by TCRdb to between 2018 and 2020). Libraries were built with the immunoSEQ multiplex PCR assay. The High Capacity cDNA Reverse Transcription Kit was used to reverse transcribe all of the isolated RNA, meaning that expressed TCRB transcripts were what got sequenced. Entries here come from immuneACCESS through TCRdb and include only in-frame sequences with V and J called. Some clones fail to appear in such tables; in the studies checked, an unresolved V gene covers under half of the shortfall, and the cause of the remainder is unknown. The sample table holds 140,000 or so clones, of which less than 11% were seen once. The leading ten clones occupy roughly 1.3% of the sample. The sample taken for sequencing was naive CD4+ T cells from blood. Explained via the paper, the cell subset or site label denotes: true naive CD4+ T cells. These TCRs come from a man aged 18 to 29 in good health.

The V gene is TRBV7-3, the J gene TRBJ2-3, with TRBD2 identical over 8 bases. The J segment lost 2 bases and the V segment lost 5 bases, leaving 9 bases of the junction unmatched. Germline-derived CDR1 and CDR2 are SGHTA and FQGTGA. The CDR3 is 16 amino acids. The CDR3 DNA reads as TGTGCCAGCAGCCCCAGAGCGCGGGGGGACACAGATACGCAGTATTTT. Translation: CASSPRARGDTDTQYF.

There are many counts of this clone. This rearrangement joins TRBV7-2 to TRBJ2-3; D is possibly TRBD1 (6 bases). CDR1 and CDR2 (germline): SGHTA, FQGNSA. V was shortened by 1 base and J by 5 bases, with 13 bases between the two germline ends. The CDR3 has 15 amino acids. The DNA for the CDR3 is TGTGCCAGCAGCTTAGGACAGGCCGGCAGAGATACGCAGTATTTT. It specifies CASSLGQAGRDTQYF.

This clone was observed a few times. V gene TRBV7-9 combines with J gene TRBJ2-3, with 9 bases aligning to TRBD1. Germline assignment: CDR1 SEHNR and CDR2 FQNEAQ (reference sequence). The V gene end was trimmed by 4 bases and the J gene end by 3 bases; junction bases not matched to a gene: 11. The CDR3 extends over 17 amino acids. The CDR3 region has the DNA TGTGCCAGCAGCTCGTCGGACAGGGGAGAATGGACAGATACGCAGTATTTT. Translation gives CASSSSDRGEWTDTQYF.

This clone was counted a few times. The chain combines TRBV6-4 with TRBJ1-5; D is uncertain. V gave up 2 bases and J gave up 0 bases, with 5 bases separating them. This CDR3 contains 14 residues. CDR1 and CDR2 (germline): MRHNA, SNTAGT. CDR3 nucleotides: TGTGCCAGCAGTGACGTGTATAGCAATCAGCCCCAGCATTTT. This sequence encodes CASSDVYSNQPQHF.

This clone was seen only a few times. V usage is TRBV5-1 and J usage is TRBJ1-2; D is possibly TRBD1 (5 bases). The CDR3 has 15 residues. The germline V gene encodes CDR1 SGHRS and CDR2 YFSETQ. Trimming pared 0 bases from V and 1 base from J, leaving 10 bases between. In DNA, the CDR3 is TGCGCCAGCAGCTTGGAGGGGCTCGTTAACTATGGCTACACCTTC. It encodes CASSLEGLVNYGYTF.

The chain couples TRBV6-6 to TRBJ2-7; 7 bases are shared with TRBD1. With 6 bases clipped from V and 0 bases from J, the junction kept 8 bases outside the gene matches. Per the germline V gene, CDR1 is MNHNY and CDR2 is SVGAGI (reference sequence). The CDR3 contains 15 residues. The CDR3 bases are TGTGCCAGCAGATCGGGACAGAGGATCTCCTACGAGCAGTACTTC. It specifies CASRSGQRISYEQYF.

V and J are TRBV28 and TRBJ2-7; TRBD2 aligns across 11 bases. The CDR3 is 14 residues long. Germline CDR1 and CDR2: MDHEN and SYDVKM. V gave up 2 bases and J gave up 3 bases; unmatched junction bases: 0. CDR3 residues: CASSLLAGGYEQYF. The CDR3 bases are TGTGCCAGCAGTTTACTAGCGGGGGGCTACGAGCAGTACTTC.

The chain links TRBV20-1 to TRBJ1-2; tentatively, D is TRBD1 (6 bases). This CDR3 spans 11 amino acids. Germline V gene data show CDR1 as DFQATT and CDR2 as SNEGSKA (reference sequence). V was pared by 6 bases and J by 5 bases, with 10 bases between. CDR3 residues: CSAGTPYGYTF. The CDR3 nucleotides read TGCAGTGCAGGGACACCTTATGGCTACACCTTC.